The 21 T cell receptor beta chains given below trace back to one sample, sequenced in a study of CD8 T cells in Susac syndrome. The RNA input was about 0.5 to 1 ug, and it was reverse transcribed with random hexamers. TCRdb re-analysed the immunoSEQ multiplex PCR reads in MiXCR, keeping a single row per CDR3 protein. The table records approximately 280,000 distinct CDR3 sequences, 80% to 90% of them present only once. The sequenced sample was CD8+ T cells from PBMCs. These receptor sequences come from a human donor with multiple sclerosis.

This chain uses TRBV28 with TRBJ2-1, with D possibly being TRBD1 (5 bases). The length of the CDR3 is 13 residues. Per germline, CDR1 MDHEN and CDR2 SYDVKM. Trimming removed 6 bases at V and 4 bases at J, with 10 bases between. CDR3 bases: TGTGCCAGCAGGACAGACAATTACAATGAGCAGTTCTTC. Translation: CASRTDNYNEQFF.

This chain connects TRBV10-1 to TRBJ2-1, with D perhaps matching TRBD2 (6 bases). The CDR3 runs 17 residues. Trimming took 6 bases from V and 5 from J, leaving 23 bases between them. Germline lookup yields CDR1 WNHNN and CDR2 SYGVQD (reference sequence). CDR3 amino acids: CASSIPGRGRGNNEQFF. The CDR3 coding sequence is TGCGCCAGCAGCATCCCGGGACGGGGCCGGGGGAACAATGAGCAGTTCTTC.

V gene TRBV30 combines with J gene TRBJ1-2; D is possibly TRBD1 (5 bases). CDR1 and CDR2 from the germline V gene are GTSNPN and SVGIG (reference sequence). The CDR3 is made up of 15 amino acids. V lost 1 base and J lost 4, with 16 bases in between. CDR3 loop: CAWSGPGRRGYGYTF. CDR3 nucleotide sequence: TGTGCCTGGAGTGGGCCCGGACGGAGGGGCTATGGCTACACCTTC.

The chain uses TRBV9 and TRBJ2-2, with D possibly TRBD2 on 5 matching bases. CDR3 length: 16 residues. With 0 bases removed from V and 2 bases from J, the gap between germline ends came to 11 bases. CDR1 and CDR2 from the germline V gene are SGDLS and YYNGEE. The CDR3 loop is CASSVGGPFNTGELFF. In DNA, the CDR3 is TGTGCCAGCAGCGTAGGCGGGCCTTTCAACACCGGGGAGCTGTTTTTT.

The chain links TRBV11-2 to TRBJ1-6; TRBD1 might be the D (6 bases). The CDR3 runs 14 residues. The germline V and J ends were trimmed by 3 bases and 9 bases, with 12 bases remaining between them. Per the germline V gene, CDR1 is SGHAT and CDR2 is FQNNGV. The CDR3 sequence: CASSFGRGVSPLHF. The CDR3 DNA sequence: TGTGCCAGCAGCTTCGGCAGGGGAGTTTCACCCCTCCACTTT.

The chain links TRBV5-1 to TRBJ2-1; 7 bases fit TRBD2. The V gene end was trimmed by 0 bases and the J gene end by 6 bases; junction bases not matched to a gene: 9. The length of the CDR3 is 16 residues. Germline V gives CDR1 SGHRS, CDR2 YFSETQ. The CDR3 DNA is TGCGCCAGCAGCTTGGGGCTAGCGGAGGGCTTCAATGAGCAGTTCTTC. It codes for CASSLGLAEGFNEQFF.

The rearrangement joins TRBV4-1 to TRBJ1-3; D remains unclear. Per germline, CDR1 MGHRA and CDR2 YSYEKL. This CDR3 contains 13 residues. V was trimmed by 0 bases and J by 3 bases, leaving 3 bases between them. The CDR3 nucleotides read TGCGCCAGCAGCCAAGACGTTGGAAACACCATATATTTT. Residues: CASSQDVGNTIYF.

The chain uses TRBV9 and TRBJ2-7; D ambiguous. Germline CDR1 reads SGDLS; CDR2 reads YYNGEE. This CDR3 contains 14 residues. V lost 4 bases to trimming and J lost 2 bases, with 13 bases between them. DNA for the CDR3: TGTGCCAGCAGCTCCACCACGTTTGCCTACGAGCAGTACTTC. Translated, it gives CASSSTTFAYEQYF.

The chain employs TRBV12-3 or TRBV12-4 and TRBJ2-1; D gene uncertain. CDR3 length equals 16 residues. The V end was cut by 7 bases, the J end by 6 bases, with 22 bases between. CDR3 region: CASNPKLRTGGNEQFF. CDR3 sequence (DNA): TGTGCCAGCAACCCTAAGCTTAGGACGGGCGGCAATGAGCAGTTCTTC.

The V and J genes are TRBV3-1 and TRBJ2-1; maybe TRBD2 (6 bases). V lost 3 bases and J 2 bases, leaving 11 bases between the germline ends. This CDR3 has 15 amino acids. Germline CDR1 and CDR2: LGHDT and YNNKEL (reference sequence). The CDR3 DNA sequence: TGTGCCAGCAGCCAGATTAGCGGTACCTACAATGAGCAGTTCTTC. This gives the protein CASSQISGTYNEQFF.

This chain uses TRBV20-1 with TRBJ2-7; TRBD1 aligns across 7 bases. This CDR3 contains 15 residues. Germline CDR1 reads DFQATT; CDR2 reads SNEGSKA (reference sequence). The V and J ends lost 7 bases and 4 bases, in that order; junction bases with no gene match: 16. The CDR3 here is CSGSPQQGIIYEQYF. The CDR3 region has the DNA TGCAGTGGGTCACCTCAACAGGGGATAATATACGAGCAGTACTTC.

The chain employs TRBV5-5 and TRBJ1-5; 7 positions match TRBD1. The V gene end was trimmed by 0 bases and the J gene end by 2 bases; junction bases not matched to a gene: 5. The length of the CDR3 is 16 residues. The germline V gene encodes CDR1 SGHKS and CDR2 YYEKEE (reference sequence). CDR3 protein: CASSLETGLRNQPQHF. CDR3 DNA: TGTGCCAGCAGCTTGGAGACAGGGCTGCGCAATCAGCCCCAGCATTTT.

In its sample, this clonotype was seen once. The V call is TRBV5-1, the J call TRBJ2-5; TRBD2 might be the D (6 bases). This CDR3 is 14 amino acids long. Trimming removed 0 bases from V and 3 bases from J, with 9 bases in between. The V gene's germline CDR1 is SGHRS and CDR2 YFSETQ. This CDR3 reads CASSLAGGKETQYF. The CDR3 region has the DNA TGCGCCAGCAGCTTGGCCGGCGGGAAAGAGACCCAGTACTTC.

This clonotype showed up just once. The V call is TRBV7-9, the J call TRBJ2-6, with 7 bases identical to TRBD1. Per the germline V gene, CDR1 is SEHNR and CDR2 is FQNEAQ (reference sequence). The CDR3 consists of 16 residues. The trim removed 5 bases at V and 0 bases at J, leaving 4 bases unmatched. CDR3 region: CASSGQVISGANVLTF. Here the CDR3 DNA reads TGTGCCAGCAGCGGACAGGTTATCTCTGGGGCCAACGTCCTGACTTTC.

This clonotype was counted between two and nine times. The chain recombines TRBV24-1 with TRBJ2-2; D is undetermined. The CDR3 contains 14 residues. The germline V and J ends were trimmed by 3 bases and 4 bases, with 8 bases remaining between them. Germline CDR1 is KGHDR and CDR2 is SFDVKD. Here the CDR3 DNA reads TGTGCCACCAGTGATCCAGACGGCACCGGGGAGCTGTTTTTT. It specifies CATSDPDGTGELFF.

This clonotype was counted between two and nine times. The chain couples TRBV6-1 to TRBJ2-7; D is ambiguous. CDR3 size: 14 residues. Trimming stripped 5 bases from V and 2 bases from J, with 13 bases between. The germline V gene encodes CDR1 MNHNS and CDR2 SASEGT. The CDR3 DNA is TGTGCCAGCAGTTGGCGTACTTTTACCTACGAGCAGTACTTC. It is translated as CASSWRTFTYEQYF.

The CDR3: CASSLQAGLPGQETQYF. The CDR3 DNA is TGTGCCAGCAGTTTACAAGCGGGCCTTCCTGGACAAGAGACCCAGTACTTC. V and J are TRBV27 and TRBJ2-5; TRBD2 might be the D (6 bases). V was trimmed by 2 bases and J by 2 bases, leaving 18 bases between them. This CDR3 contains 17 residues. CDR1 and CDR2 from the germline V gene are MNHEY and SMNVEV (reference sequence).

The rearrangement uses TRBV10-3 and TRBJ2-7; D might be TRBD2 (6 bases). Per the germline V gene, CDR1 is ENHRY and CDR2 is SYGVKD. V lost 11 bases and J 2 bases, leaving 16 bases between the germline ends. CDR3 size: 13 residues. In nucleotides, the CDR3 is TGTGCCGGCGGTGGCGGGGCCGCCTACGAGCAGTACTTC. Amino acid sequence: CAGGGGAAYEQYF.

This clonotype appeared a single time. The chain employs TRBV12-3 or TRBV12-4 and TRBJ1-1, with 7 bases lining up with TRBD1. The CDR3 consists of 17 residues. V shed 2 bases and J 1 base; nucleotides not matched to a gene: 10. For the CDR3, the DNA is TGTGCCAGCAGTTTACAAAGACAGGGTGGAAGGAACACTGAAGCTTTCTTT. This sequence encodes CASSLQRQGGRNTEAFF.

This CDR3 reads CASRSTGWDTGELFF. DNA for the CDR3: TGTGCCAGCAGGTCGACAGGGTGGGACACCGGGGAGCTGTTTTTT. J is TRBJ2-2 and V is TRBV28; the match to TRBD1 covers 7 bases. CDR1 MDHEN and CDR2 SYDVKM come from the germline V gene. The CDR3 extends over 15 amino acids. V lost 6 bases, J lost 3 bases, and 7 bases stayed unmatched.

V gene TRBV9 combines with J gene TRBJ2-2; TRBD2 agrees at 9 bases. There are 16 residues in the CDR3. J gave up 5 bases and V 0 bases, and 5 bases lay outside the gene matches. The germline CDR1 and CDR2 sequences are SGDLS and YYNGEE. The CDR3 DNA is TGTGCCAGCAGCGTAGGACTAGCGGAATATACCGGGGAGCTGTTTTTT. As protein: CASSVGLAEYTGELFF.